This T cell receptor beta chain was obtained from a study of T cell changes during pregnancy in multiple sclerosis. From germline, CDR1 is MNHEY and CDR2 SVGAGI. The CDR3 has 13 residues. Trimming shortened V by 2 bases and J by 1 base, and 5 bases separated the two germline ends. Profiled with immunoSEQ multiplex PCR; TCRdb holds only in-frame clones, not every one. Of some 41,000 clones listed, approximately 90% are singletons. The rearrangement joins TRBV6-5 to TRBJ1-1; D not resolved. Sequenced: PBMCs (not recorded whether the cells were cultured). This clonotype was obtained from a female donor with multiple sclerosis, enrolled in a pregnancy study. The CDR3 coding sequence is TGTGCCAGCAGTTACGCAAGGAACACTGAAGCTTTCTTT. This codes for CASSYARNTEAFF.